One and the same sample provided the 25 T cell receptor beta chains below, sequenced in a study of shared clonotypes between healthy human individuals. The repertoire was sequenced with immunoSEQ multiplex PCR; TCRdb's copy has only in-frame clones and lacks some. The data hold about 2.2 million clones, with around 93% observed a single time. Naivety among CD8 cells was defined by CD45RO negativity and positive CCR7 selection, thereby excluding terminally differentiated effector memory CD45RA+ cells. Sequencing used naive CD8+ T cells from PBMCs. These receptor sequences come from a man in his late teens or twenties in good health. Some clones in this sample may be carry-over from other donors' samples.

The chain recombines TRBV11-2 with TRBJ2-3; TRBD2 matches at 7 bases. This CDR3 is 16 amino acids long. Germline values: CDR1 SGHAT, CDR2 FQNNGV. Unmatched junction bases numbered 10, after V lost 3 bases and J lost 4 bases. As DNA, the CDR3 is TGTGCCAGCAGCTTCGTGCCGCGGGAGCAACCAGATACGCAGTATTTT. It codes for CASSFVPREQPDTQYF.

The CDR3 DNA is TGTGCCAGCGAAACCAGGGTTAGCAATCAGCCCCAGCATTTT. It specifies CASETRVSNQPQHF. The chain links TRBV28 to TRBJ1-5; possible D gene TRBD1, 5 bases. CDR3 length: 14 residues. Germline-derived CDR1 and CDR2 are MDHEN and SYDVKM. The germline V and J ends were trimmed by 8 bases and 0 bases, with 11 bases remaining between them.

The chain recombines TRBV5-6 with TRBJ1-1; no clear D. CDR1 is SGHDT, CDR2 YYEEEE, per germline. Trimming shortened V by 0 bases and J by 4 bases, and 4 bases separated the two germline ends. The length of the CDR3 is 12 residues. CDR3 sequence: CASSLEATEAFF. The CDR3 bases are TGTGCCAGCAGCTTGGAGGCCACTGAAGCTTTCTTT.

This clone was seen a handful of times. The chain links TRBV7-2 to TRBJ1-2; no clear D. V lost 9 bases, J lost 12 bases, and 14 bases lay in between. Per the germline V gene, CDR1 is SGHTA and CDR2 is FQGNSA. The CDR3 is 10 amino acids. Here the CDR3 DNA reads TGTGCCAGGGGGTACGGAGGTGACACCTTC. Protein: CARGYGGDTF.

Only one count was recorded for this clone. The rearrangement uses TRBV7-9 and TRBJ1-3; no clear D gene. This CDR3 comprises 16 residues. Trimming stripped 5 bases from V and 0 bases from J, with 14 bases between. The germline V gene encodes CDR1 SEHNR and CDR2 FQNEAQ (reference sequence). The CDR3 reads CASSAWEANSGNTIYF. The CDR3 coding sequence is TGTGCCAGCAGCGCCTGGGAGGCCAACTCTGGAAACACCATATATTTT.

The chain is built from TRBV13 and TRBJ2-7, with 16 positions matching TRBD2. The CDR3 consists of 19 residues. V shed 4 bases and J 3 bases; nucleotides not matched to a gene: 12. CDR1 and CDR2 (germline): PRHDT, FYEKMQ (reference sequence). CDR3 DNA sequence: TGTGCCAGCAGCTCCAAACCGGGACTAGCGGGAGGGAGCCTCTACGAGCAGTACTTC. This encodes CASSSKPGLAGGSLYEQYF.

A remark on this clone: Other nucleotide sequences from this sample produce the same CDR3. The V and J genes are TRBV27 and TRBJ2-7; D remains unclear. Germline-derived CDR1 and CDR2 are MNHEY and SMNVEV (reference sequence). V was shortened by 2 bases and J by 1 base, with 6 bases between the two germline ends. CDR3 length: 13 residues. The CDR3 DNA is TGTGCCAGCAGTTTAACTCTTTCCTACGAGCAGTACTTC. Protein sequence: CASSLTLSYEQYF.

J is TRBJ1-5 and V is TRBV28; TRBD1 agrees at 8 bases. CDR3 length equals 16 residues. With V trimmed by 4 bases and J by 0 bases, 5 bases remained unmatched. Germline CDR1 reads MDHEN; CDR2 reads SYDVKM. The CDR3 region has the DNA TGTGCCAGCAGTTCCTCGACAGGGGCTAGCAATCAGCCCCAGCATTTT. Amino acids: CASSSSTGASNQPQHF.

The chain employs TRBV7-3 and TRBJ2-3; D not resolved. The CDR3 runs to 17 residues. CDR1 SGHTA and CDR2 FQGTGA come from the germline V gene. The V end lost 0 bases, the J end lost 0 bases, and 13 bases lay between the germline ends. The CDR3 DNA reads TGTGCCAGCAGCTTAACTACGGCGGCTTCTAGCACAGATACGCAGTATTTT. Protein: CASSLTTAASSTDTQYF.

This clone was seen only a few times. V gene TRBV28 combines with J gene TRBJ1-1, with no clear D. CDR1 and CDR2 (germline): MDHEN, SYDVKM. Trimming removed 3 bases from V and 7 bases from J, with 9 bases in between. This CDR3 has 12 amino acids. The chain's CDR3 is CASSFAPGEAFF. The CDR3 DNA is TGTGCCAGCAGTTTTGCGCCAGGTGAAGCTTTCTTT.

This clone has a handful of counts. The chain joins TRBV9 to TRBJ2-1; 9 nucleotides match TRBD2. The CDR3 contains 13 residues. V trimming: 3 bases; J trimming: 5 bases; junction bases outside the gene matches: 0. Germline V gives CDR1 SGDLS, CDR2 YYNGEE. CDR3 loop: CASSGLADNEQFF. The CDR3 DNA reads TGTGCCAGCAGCGGACTAGCGGACAATGAGCAGTTCTTC.

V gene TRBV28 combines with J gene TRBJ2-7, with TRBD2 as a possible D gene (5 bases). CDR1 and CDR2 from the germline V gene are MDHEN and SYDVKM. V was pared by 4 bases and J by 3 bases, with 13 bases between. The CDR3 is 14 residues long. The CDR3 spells CASSWARVGYEQYF. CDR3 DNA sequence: TGTGCCAGCAGTTGGGCGAGGGTCGGCTACGAGCAGTACTTC. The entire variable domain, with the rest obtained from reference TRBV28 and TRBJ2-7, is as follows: DVKVTQSSRYLVKRTGEKVFLECVQDMDHENMFWYRQDPGLGLRLIYFSYDVKMKEKGDIPEGYSVSREKKERFSLILESASTNQTSMYLCASSWARVGYEQYFGPGTRLTVT.

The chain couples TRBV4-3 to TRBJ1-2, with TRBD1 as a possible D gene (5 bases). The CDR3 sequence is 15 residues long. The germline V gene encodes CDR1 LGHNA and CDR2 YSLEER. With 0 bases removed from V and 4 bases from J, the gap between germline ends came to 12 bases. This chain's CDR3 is CASSQDSGPSYGYTF. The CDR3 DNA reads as TGCGCCAGCAGCCAAGATTCGGGACCTAGCTATGGCTACACCTTC.

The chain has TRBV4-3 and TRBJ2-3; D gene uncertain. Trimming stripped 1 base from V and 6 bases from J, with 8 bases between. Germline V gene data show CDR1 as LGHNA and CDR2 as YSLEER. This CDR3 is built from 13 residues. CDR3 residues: CASSQGQADTQYF. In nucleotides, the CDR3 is TGCGCCAGCAGCCAAGGACAAGCGGATACGCAGTATTTT.

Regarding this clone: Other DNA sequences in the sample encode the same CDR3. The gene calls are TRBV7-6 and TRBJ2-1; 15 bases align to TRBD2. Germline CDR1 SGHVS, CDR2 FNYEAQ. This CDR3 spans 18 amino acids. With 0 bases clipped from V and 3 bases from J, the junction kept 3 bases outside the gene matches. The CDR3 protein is CASSLAGTSGRIYNEQFF. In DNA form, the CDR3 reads TGTGCCAGCAGCTTAGCAGGGACTAGCGGGAGGATCTACAATGAGCAGTTCTTC. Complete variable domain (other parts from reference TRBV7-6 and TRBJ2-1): GAGVSQSPRYKVTKRGQDVALRCDPISGHVSLYWYRQALGQGPEFLTYFNYEAQQDKSGLPNDRFSAERPEGSISTLTIQRTEQRDSAMYRCASSLAGTSGRIYNEQFFGPGTRLTVL.

The CDR3 nucleotides are TGTGCCAGCAGCTGGACTAGCGGCGCCTACGAGCAGTACTTC. Translated, it gives CASSWTSGAYEQYF. The chain couples TRBV2 to TRBJ2-7; 10 bases are shared with TRBD2. This CDR3 has 14 residues. CDR1 SNHLY and CDR2 FYNNEI come from the germline V gene. J lost 2 bases, V lost 6 bases, and 4 bases had no gene match.

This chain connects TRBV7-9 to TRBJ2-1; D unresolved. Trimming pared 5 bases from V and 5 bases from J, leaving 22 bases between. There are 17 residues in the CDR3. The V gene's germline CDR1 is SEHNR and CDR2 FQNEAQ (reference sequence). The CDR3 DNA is TGTGCCAGCAGCCAGGTTGTAGTTGGGGATGGGAACAATGAGCAGTTCTTC. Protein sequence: CASSQVVVGDGNNEQFF.

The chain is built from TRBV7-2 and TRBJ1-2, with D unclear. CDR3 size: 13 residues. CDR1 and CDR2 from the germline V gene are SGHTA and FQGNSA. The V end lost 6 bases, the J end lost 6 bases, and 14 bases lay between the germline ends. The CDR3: CASSTLNLNGYTF. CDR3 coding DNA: TGTGCCAGCAGTACTCTAAACCTGAATGGCTACACCTTC.

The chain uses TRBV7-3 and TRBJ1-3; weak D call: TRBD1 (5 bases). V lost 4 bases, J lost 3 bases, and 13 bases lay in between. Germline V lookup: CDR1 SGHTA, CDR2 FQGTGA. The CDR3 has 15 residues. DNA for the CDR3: TGTGCCAGCAGCTATACCGGCGGGGGTGGAAACACCATATATTTT. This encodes CASSYTGGGGNTIYF.

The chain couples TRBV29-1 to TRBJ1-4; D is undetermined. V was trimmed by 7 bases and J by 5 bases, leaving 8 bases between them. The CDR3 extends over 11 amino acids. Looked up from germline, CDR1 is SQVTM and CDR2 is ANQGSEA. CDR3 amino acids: CSALLNEKLFF. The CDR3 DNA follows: TGCAGCGCCCTGTTAAATGAAAAACTGTTTTTT. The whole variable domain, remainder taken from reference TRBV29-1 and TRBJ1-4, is SAVISQKPSRDICQRGTSLTIQCQVDSQVTMMFWYRQQPGQSLTLIATANQGSEATYESGFVIDKFPISRPNLTFSTLTVSNMSPEDSSIYLCSALLNEKLFFGSGTQLSVL.

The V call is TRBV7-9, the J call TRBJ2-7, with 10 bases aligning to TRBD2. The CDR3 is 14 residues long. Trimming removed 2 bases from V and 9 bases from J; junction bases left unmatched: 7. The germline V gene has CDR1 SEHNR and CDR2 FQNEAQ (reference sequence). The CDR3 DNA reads TGTGCCAGCAGCTTATCTAGCGGGAGTGAAGGGCAGTACTTC. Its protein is CASSLSSGSEGQYF.

CDR3 residues: CASSRTLGGTYSGETQYF. In nucleotides, the CDR3 is TGTGCCAGCAGCCGGACCTTAGGGGGCACCTATTCCGGAGAGACCCAGTACTTC. The chain has TRBV4-2 and TRBJ2-5, with 7 positions matching TRBD1. Trimming took 4 bases from V and 4 from J; bases not matched to a gene: 18. The germline V gene has CDR1 LGHNA and CDR2 YNFKEQ. CDR3 length equals 18 residues.

The CDR3 loop reads CSLSQGGTQYF. The CDR3 region has the DNA TGCAGCCTCTCCCAAGGGGGGACCCAGTACTTC. V usage is TRBV29-1 and J usage is TRBJ2-5; tentatively, D is TRBD1 (6 bases). The CDR3 runs to 11 residues. The ends were cut back, 8 bases at V and 7 bases at J, with 14 bases in the middle. CDR1 and CDR2 (germline): SQVTM, ANQGSEA. The full variable domain, its missing parts supplied by reference TRBV29-1 and TRBJ2-5, is SAVISQKPSRDICQRGTSLTIQCQVDSQVTMMFWYRQQPGQSLTLIATANQGSEATYESGFVIDKFPISRPNLTFSTLTVSNMSPEDSSIYLCSLSQGGTQYFGPGTRLLVL.

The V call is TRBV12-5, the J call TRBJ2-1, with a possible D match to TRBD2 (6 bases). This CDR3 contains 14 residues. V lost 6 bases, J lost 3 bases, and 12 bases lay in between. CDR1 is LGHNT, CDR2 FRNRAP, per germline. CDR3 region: CASGPGLDYNEQFF. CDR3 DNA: TGTGCTAGTGGGCCGGGACTTGACTACAATGAGCAGTTCTTC.

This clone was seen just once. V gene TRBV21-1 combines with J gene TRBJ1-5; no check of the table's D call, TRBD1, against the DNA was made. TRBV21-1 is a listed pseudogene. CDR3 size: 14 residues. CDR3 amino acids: CASSSGTGYQPQHF. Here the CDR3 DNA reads TGTGCCAGCAGTTCAGGGACAGGTTATCAGCCCCAGCATTTT.